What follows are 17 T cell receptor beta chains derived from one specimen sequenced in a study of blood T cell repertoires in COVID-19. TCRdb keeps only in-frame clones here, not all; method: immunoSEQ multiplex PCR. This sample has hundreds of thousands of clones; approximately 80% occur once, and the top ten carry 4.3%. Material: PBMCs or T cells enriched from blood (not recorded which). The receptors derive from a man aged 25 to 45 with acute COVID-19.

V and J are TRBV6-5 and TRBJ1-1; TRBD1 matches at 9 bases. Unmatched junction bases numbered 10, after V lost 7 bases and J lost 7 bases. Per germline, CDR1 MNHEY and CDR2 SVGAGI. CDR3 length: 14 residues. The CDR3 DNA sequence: TGTGCCAGCATCCGGGACAGGGTCCTATATGAAGCTTTCTTT. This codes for CASIRDRVLYEAFF.

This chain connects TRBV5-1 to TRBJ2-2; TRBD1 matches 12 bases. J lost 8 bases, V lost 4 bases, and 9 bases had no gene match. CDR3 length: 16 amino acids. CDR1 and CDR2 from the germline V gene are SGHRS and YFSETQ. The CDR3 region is CASSPGQGAAVGELFF. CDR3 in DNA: TGCGCCAGCAGCCCGGGACAGGGGGCTGCGGTTGGGGAGCTGTTTTTT. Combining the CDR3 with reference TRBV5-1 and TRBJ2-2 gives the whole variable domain KAGVTQTPRYLIKTRGQQVTLSCSPISGHRSVSWYQQTPGQGLQFLFEYFSETQRNKGNFPGRFSGRQFSNSRSEMNVSTLELGDSALYLCASSPGQGAAVGELFFGEGSRLTVL.

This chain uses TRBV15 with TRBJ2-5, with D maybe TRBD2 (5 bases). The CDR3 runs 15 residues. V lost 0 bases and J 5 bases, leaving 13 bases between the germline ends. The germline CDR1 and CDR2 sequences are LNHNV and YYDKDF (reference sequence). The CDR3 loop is CATSREGLAGETQYF. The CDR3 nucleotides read TGTGCCACCAGCAGAGAAGGGCTAGCCGGGGAGACCCAGTACTTC.

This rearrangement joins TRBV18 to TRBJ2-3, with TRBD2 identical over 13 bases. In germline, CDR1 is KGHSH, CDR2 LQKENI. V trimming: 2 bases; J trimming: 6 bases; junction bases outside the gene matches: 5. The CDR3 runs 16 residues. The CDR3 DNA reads TGTGCCAGCTCACCAGGGACTAGCGGGGCGCGCGATACGCAGTATTTT. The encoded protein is CASSPGTSGARDTQYF.

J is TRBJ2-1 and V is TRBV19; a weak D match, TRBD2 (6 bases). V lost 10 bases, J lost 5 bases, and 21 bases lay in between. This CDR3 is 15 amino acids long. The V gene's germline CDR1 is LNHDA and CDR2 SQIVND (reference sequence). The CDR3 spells CATAPGGPQNNEQFF. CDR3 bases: TGTGCCACTGCCCCCGGGGGACCCCAAAACAATGAGCAGTTCTTC.

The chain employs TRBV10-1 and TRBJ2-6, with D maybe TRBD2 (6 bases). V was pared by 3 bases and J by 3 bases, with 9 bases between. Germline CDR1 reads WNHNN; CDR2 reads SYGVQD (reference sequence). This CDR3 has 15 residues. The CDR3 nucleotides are TGCGCCAGCAGTGAAGGAGGGATTGGGGCCAACGTCCTGACTTTC. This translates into CASSEGGIGANVLTF.

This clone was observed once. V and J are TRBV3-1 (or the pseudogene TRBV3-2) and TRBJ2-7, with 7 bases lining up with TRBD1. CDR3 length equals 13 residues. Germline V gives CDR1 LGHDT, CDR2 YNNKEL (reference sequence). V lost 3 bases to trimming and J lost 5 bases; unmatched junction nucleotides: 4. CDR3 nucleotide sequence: TGTGCCAGCAGCCACACAGGGGTGGACGAGCAGTACTTC. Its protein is CASSHTGVDEQYF.

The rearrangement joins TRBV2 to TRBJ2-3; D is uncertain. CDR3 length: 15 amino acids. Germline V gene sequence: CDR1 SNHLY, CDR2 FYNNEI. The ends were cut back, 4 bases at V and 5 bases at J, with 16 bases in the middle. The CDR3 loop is CASSGGTLTQDTQYF. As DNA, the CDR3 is TGTGCCAGCAGTGGCGGCACCCTGACCCAAGATACGCAGTATTTT.

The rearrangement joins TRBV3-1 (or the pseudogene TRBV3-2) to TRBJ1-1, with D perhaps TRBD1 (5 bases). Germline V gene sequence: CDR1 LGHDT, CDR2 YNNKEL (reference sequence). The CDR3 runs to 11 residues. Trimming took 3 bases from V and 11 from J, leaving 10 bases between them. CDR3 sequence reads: CASSHGHLAFF. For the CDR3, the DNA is TGTGCCAGCAGCCACGGACATCTTGCTTTCTTT.

The CDR3 nucleotides are TGTGCCAGCAGTTTGGGCGGGTGGGAGACCCAGTACTTC. It translates to CASSLGGWETQYF. The V and J genes are TRBV12-3 or TRBV12-4 and TRBJ2-5; a weak D match, TRBD2 (5 bases). This CDR3 is 13 amino acids long. Trimming removed 3 bases at V and 5 bases at J, with 10 bases between.

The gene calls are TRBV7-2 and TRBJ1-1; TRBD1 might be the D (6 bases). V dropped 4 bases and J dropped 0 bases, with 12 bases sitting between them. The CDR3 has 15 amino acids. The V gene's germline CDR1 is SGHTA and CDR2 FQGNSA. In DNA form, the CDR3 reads TGTGCCAGCAGCTCGGACAGCCGCATGAACACTGAAGCTTTCTTT. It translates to CASSSDSRMNTEAFF.

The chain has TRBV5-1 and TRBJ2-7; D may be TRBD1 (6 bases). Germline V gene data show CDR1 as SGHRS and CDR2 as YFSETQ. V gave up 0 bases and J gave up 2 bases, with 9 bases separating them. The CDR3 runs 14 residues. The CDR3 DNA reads TGCGCCAGCAGCTTGGAAGGGACACCCTACGAGCAGTACTTC. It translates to CASSLEGTPYEQYF.

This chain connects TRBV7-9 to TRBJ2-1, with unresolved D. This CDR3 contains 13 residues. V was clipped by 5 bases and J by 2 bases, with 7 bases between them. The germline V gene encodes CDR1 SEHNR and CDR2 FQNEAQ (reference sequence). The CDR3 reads CASSLPPYNEQFF. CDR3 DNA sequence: TGTGCCAGCAGCCTCCCCCCCTACAATGAGCAGTTCTTC.

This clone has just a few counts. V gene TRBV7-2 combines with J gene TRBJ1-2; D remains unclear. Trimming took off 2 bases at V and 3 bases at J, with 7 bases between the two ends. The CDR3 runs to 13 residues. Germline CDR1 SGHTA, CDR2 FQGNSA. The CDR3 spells CASSLRRDYGYTF. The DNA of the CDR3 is TGTGCCAGCAGCTTAAGGAGGGACTATGGCTACACCTTC.

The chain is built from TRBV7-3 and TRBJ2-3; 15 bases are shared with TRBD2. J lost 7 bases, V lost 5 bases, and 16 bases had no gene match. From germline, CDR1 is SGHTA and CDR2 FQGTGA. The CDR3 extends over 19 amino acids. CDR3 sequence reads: CASSERGLAGGAPSNTQYF. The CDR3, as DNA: TGTGCCAGCAGCGAGAGGGGACTAGCGGGGGGCGCACCCTCGAATACGCAGTATTTT.

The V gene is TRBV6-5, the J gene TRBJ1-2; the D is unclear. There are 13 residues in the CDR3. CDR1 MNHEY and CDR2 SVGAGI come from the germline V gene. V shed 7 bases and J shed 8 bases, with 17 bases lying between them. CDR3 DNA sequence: TGTGCCAGCAACCCGAACCTAGTCGTGGGCTACACCTTC. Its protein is CASNPNLVVGYTF.

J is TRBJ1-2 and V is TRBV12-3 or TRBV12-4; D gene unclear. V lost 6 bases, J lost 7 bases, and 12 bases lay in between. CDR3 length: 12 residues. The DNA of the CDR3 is TGTGCCAGCAGCCAATATCGGTTTGGCTACACCTTC. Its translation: CASSQYRFGYTF.